Below are 9 T cell receptor beta chains sequenced from a single sample in a study of blood T cell repertoires in COVID-19. Profiled with immunoSEQ multiplex PCR; TCRdb holds only in-frame clones, not every one. The sample gives roughly 150,000 clones, roughly four fifths of which show up once; under 13% is in the top ten. The sequenced material came from peripheral blood. The receptors shown here come from an older man with active or convalescent COVID-19.

The V gene is TRBV6-5, the J gene TRBJ2-2; 7 bases fit TRBD1. J gave up 9 bases and V 5 bases, and 6 bases lay outside the gene matches. The CDR3 contains 13 residues. Per germline, CDR1 MNHEY and CDR2 SVGAGI. CDR3 in amino acids: CASSRDSPRELFF. CDR3 bases: TGTGCCAGCAGTAGGGACAGCCCCCGGGAGCTGTTTTTT.

The chain joins TRBV10-3 to TRBJ1-1, with a weak D call TRBD1 (5 bases). The V end lost 6 bases, the J end lost 2 bases, and 10 bases lay between the germline ends. The CDR3 is 13 residues long. Looked up from germline, CDR1 is ENHRY and CDR2 is SYGVKD. The CDR3 is CAIRQQANTEAFF. For the CDR3, the DNA is TGTGCCATCAGACAACAGGCCAACACTGAAGCTTTCTTT.

The chain joins TRBV3-1 (or the pseudogene TRBV3-2) to TRBJ1-4, with D unclear. CDR3 length equals 14 residues. V gave up 4 bases and J gave up 0 bases, with 6 bases separating them. Germline V lookup: CDR1 LGHDT, CDR2 YNNKEL (reference sequence). In nucleotides, the CDR3 is TGTGCCAGCAGCCGACGGGCAACTAATGAAAAACTGTTTTTT. The encoded protein is CASSRRATNEKLFF.

This clone came up a few times. The chain joins TRBV5-1 to TRBJ1-1, with D tentatively TRBD1 (6 bases). Germline V gene lookup returns CDR1 SGHRS and CDR2 YFSETQ. V lost 4 bases to trimming and J lost 0 bases, with 10 bases between them. This CDR3 has 14 amino acids. CDR3 DNA sequence: TGCGCCAGCAGCCGAGGGGACATGAACACTGAAGCTTTCTTT. It translates to CASSRGDMNTEAFF.

This clone was recorded once. The chain employs TRBV2 and TRBJ2-7; 7 bases fit TRBD2. J was trimmed by 2 bases and V by 6 bases; bases with no gene match: 7. The germline gives CDR1 SNHLY, CDR2 FYNNEI. This CDR3 contains 14 residues. Here the CDR3 reads CASSRSGGAYEQYF. CDR3 nucleotides: TGTGCCAGCAGCCGGAGTGGGGGGGCCTACGAGCAGTACTTC. The full variable domain, its missing parts supplied by reference TRBV2 and TRBJ2-7, is EPEVTQTPSHQVTQMGQEVILRCVPISNHLYFYWYRQILGQKVEFLVSFYNNEISEKSEIFDDQFSVERPDGSNFTLKIRSTKLEDSAMYFCASSRSGGAYEQYFGPGTRLTVT.

This clone was counted once. The rearrangement links TRBV5-1 to TRBJ1-6; TRBD1 aligns across 7 bases. Per the germline V gene, CDR1 is SGHRS and CDR2 is YFSETQ. The CDR3 length is 16 residues. V lost 4 bases to trimming and J lost 8 bases; unmatched junction nucleotides: 12. This CDR3 reads CASSPDSTGYYSPLHF. For the CDR3, the DNA is TGCGCCAGCAGCCCGGACTCGACAGGGTACTATTCACCCCTCCACTTT.

This sequence joins TRBV7-3 and TRBJ2-6; D gene unclear. Trimming removed 5 bases from V and 0 bases from J, with 5 bases in between. The V gene's germline CDR1 is SGHTA and CDR2 FQGTGA. The CDR3 totals 14 residues. As DNA, the CDR3 is TGTGCCAGCAGCCCGAGCTCTGGGGCCAACGTCCTGACTTTC. Amino acids: CASSPSSGANVLTF.

This chain uses TRBV2 with TRBJ2-4; D remains ambiguous. From germline, CDR1 is SNHLY and CDR2 FYNNEI. The CDR3 is 16 residues long. The V end lost 1 base, the J end lost 0 bases, and 10 bases lay between the germline ends. The CDR3 sequence is CASSEGLAVAKNIQYF. CDR3 DNA sequence: TGTGCCAGCAGTGAAGGATTGGCCGTAGCCAAAAACATTCAGTACTTC.

V gene TRBV7-9 combines with J gene TRBJ1-2, with D unresolved. Trimming removed 5 bases at V and 8 bases at J, with 18 bases between. The CDR3 length is 14 residues. Germline CDR1 and CDR2: SEHNR and FQNEAQ (reference sequence). The CDR3 nucleotides read TGTGCCAGCAGCCAGTTGGAGGGTTGGTGGGGCTACACCTTC. It is translated as CASSQLEGWWGYTF. The entire variable domain, with the rest obtained from reference TRBV7-9 and TRBJ1-2, is as follows: DTGVSQNPRHKITKRGQNVTFRCDPISEHNRLYWYRQTLGQGPEFLTYFQNEAQLEKSRLLSDRFSAERPKGSFSTLEIQRTEQGDSAMYLCASSQLEGWWGYTFGSGTRLTVV.